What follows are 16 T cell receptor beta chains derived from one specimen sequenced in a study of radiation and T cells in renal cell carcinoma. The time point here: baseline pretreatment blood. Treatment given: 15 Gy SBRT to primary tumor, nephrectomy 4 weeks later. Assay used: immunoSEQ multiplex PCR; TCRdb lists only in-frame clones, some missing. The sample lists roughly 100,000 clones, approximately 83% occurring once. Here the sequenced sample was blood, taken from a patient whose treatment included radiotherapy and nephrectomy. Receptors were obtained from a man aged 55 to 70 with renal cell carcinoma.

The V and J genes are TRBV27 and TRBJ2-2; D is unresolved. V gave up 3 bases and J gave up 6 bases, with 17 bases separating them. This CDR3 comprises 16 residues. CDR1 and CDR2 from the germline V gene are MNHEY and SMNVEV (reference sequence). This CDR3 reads CASSFKVSISAGELFF. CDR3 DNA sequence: TGTGCCAGCAGTTTCAAAGTATCGATCAGCGCCGGGGAGCTGTTTTTT.

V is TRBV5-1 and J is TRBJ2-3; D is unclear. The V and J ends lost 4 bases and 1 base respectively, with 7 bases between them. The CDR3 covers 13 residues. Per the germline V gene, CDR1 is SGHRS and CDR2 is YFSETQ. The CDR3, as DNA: TGCGCCAGCAGCAGCCTGGGCACAGATACGCAGTATTTT. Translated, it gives CASSSLGTDTQYF.

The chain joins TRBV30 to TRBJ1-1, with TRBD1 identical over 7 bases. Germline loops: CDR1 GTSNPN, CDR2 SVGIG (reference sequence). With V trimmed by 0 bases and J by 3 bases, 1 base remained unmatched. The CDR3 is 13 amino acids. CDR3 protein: CAWSVRGDTEAFF. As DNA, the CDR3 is TGTGCCTGGAGTGTCAGGGGGGACACTGAAGCTTTCTTT.

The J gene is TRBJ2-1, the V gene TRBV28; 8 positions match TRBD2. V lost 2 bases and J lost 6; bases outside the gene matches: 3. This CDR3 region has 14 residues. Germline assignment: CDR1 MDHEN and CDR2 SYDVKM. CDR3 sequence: CASSLLAGTNEQFF. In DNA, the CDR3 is TGTGCCAGCAGTTTACTAGCGGGTACCAATGAGCAGTTCTTC.

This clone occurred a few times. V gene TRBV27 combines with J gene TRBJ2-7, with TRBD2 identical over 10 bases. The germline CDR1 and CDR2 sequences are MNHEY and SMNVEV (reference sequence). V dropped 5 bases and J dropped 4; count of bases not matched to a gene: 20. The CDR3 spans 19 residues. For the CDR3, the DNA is TGTGCCAGCAGTCAGTTCATGGATGCCCCTAGCGGGAGATGGTACGAGCAGTACTTC. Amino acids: CASSQFMDAPSGRWYEQYF.

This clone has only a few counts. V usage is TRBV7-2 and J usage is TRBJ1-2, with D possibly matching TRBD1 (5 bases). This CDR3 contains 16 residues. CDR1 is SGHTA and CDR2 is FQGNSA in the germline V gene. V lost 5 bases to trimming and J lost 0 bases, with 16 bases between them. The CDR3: CASSLRQSQANYGYTF. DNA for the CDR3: TGTGCCAGCAGCCTGAGACAGTCCCAAGCTAACTATGGCTACACCTTC. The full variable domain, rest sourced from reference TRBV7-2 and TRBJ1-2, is GAGVSQSPSNKVTEKGKDVELRCDPISGHTALYWYRQSLGQGLEFLIYFQGNSAPDKSGLPSDRFSAERTGGSVSTLTIQRTQQEDSAVYLCASSLRQSQANYGYTFGSGTRLTVV.

CDR3 sequence reads: CASSLRTSGSTETQYF. The CDR3 DNA is TGTGCCAGCAGCTTAAGAACTAGCGGGAGTACAGAGACCCAGTACTTC. The gene calls are TRBV11-3 and TRBJ2-5, with TRBD2 identical over 11 bases. Per the germline V gene, CDR1 is SGHNT and CDR2 is YENEEA. This CDR3 contains 16 residues. Trimming cost V 2 bases and J 4 bases; bases outside gene matches: 6.

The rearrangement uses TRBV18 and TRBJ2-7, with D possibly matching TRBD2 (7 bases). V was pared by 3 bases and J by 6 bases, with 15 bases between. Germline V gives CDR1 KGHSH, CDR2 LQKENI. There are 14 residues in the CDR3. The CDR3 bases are TGTGCCAGCTCACCCCAAGGGGGGGCGGCCGAGCAGTACTTC. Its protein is CASSPQGGAAEQYF.

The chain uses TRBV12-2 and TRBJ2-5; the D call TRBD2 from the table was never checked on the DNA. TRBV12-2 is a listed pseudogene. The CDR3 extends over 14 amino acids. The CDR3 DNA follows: TGTGCAAGTCGCTCCCCACCCGAGTTAGAGACCCAGTACTTC. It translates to CASRSPPELETQYF.

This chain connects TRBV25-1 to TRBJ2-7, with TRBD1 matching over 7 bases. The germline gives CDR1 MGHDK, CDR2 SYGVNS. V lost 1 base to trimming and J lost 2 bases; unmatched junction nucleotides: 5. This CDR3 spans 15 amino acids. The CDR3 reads CASSESTGSTYEQYF. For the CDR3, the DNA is TGTGCCAGCAGTGAATCGACAGGGTCAACCTACGAGCAGTACTTC.

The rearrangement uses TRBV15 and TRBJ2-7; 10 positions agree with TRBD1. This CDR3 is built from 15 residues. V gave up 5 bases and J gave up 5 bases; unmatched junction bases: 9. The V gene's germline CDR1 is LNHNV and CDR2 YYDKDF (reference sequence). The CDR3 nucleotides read TGTGCCACCAGCTCGAGCCGGGACAGGGGTCACGAGCAGTACTTC. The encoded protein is CATSSSRDRGHEQYF. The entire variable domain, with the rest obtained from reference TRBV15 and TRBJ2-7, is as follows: DAMVIQNPRYQVTQFGKPVTLSCSQTLNHNVMYWYQQKSSQAPKLLFHYYDKDFNNEADTPDNFQSRRPNTSFCFLDIRSPGLGDTAMYLCATSSSRDRGHEQYFGPGTRLTVT.

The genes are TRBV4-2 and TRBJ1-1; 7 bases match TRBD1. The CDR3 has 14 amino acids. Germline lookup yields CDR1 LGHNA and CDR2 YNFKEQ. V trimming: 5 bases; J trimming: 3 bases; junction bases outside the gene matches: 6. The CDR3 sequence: CASSTYRGDTEAFF. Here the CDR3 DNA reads TGTGCCAGCAGCACCTACAGGGGAGACACTGAAGCTTTCTTT.

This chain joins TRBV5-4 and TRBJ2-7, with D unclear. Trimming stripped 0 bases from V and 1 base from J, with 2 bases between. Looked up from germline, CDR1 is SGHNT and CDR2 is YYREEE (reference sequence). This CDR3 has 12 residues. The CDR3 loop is CASSLESYEQYF. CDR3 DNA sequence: TGTGCCAGCAGCTTGGAATCCTACGAGCAGTACTTC.

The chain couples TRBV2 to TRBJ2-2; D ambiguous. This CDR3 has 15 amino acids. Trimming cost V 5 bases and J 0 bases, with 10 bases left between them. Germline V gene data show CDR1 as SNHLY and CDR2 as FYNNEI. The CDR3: CASSKDGANTGELFF. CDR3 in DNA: TGTGCCAGCAGTAAAGACGGCGCGAACACCGGGGAGCTGTTTTTT. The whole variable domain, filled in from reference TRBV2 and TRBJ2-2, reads EPEVTQTPSHQVTQMGQEVILRCVPISNHLYFYWYRQILGQKVEFLVSFYNNEISEKSEIFDDQFSVERPDGSNFTLKIRSTKLEDSAMYFCASSKDGANTGELFFGEGSRLTVL.

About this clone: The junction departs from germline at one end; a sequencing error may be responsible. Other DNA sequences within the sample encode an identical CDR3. CDR3 sequence: CASSTQGGQPQHF. The CDR3 coding sequence is TGTGCCAGCAGCACACAGGGTGGTCAGCCTCAGCATTTT. The chain links TRBV5-6 to TRBJ1-5, with a tentative D call TRBD1 (6 bases). Germline CDR1 reads SGHDT; CDR2 reads YYEEEE. This CDR3 comprises 13 residues.

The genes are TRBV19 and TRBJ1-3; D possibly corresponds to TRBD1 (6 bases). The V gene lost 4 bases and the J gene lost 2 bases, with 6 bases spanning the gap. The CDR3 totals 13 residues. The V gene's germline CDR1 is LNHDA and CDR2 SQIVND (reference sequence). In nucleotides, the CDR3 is TGTGCCAGTAGTACAGGGGCTGGAAACACCATATATTTT. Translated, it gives CASSTGAGNTIYF.